This TCR beta chain was obtained from a study of vaccination and CD4 T cells after COVID-19. Study information: SARS-CoV-2 had been detected by nasal swab PCR in convalescent patients; nine were mild, one severe. In the convalescent cohort, there were six males and four females, two of them Hispanic.

Indicated treatment: approximately nine-day PBMC culture with coronavirus spike peptide pools or control peptides (ViraFEST assay). For ViraFEST, peptide pools expanded antigen-specific T cells, after which the TCRs were sequenced. Cell culture was performed with 2.2 million or so PBMCs per well in the presence of 8.5 to 10 IU/ml IL-2 and 7.5 to 10 ug/ml peptide pools. Concerning this clonotype: The antigen is unknown.

Sequencing of cultured CD4+ T cell DNA used the Oncomine TCR Beta short-read assay. MiXCR was run by TCRdb on the PCR reads, yielding one entry per CDR3 protein. The sample has approximately 8,100 distinct CDR3 sequences, 55% to 70% seen once. This CDR3 comprises 12 residues. Trimming took 6 bases from V and 4 from J; bases not matched to a gene: 6. From germline, CDR1 is DFQATT and CDR2 SNEGSKA (reference sequence). The sequence was collected from a human donor who had recovered from COVID-19. The gene calls are TRBV20-1 and TRBJ2-7; TRBD1 matches at 7 bases. The sample consisted of CD4+ T cells from blood, cultured in vitro. The CDR3: CSAEDREYEQYF. In nucleotides, the CDR3 is TGCAGTGCCGAAGACAGGGAATACGAGCAGTACTTC.